The entry below describes one TCR beta chain. Time point meaning: cycle 4 day 1 (C4D1), after 5 to 7 weeks of nivolumab. Every patient had relapsed following autologous stem cell transplantation, and cohorts differed in brentuximab vedotin exposure. The entry originates in a study of PD-1 blockade in classical Hodgkin lymphoma. Sequenced by immunoSEQ multiplex PCR; TCRdb stores in-frame clones only, minus some. The sample has roughly 100,000 clones, roughly 90% seen once. There are 14 residues in the CDR3. Germline V gene data show CDR1 as SNHLY and CDR2 as FYNNEI. Trimming stripped 2 bases from V and 3 bases from J, with 8 bases between.

The rearrangement links TRBV2 to TRBJ1-5; D gene ambiguous. The sequence derives from a human donor with classical Hodgkin lymphoma. Sequenced here: peripheral blood mononuclear cells (PBMCs), sampled before the fourth cycle of nivolumab. The CDR3 reads CASSEWIPNQPQHF. The CDR3 bases are TGTGCCAGCAGTGAATGGATCCCCAATCAGCCCCAGCATTTT. Variable domain in full (rest from reference TRBV2 and TRBJ1-5): EPEVTQTPSHQVTQMGQEVILRCVPISNHLYFYWYRQILGQKVEFLVSFYNNEISEKSEIFDDQFSVERPDGSNFTLKIRSTKLEDSAMYFCASSEWIPNQPQHFGDGTRLSIL.